Shown below are 10 T cell receptor beta chains from a single sample sequenced in a study of T-cell reconstitution after alpha-beta-depleted transplantation in children. For TCRbeta, the library was prepared with unique molecular identifiers. TCRdb ran MiXCR on the PCR reads and lists one entry per CDR3 protein. The profile shows 490,000 or so distinct CDR3 sequences, 12% of them singletons. This specimen was PBMCs from the stem cell graft donor, taken from the stem cell graft. These receptor sequences come from a human donor who donated a stem cell graft to a child with combined immunodeficiency.

This clonotype was detected a few times. Here the CDR3 DNA reads TGTGCCAGCAGCTTGGGTTTTGGTCCCAAAAACATTCAGTACTTC. As protein: CASSLGFGPKNIQYF. The chain links TRBV14 to TRBJ2-4; D unresolved. Germline lookup yields CDR1 SGHDN and CDR2 FVKESK. This CDR3 contains 15 residues. V dropped 5 bases and J dropped 2 bases, with 13 bases sitting between them. The whole variable domain, filled in from reference TRBV14 and TRBJ2-4, reads EAGVTQFPSHSVIEKGQTVTLRCDPISGHDNLYWYRRVMGKEIKFLLHFVKESKQDESGMPNNRFLAERTGGTYSTLKVQPAELEDSGVYFCASSLGFGPKNIQYFGAGTRLSVL.

The sample holds a few counts of this clonotype. Possible read error: a much larger clone is one base away. In DNA form, the CDR3 reads TGTGCCAGCAGTGCGACAGGGGGCACTGAAGCTTTCTTT. It translates to CASSATGGTEAFF. This chain links TRBV6-1 with TRBJ1-1; 9 bases fit TRBD1. Trimming removed 4 bases from V and 4 bases from J; junction bases left unmatched: 1. The CDR3 consists of 13 residues. Germline lookup yields CDR1 MNHNS and CDR2 SASEGT.

This clonotype was detected many times. The chain joins TRBV13 to TRBJ2-7; D remains ambiguous. Trimming cost V 4 bases and J 6 bases, with 25 bases left between them. Germline V CDR1 and CDR2: PRHDT, FYEKMQ (reference sequence). The CDR3 totals 17 residues. CDR3 in amino acids: CASSSASPSGWGIEQYF. In nucleotides, the CDR3 is TGTGCCAGCAGCTCCGCCTCTCCCTCCGGGTGGGGAATCGAGCAGTACTTC.

This clonotype was seen many times. The chain carries TRBV3-1 and TRBJ2-5, with D hard to call. Deletions cut 5 bases from V and 6 bases from J, with 7 bases between. The germline CDR1 and CDR2 sequences are LGHDT and YNNKEL (reference sequence). CDR3 length equals 11 residues. The CDR3 region is CASSSSKTQYF. The CDR3 DNA reads as TGTGCCAGCAGCTCCTCGAAGACCCAGTACTTC.

This clonotype was recorded a few times. The chain has TRBV6-1 and TRBJ2-7; D is unresolved. CDR1 and CDR2 from the germline V gene are MNHNS and SASEGT. This CDR3 region has 14 residues. Trimming removed 6 bases at V and 2 bases at J, with 14 bases between. CDR3 DNA: TGTGCCAGCAGCCCTCGGTTTTCCGCCTACGAGCAGTACTTC. It translates to CASSPRFSAYEQYF.

This clonotype showed up many times. This chain links TRBV28 with TRBJ2-1, with D perhaps matching TRBD2 (6 bases). Per the germline V gene, CDR1 is MDHEN and CDR2 is SYDVKM. The CDR3 spans 12 residues. With 8 bases removed from V and 2 bases from J, the gap between germline ends came to 7 bases. CDR3 sequence: CASGGTYNEQFF. Written as DNA, the CDR3 is TGTGCCAGCGGGGGGACCTACAATGAGCAGTTCTTC.

V gene TRBV27 combines with J gene TRBJ2-1; D is perhaps TRBD2 (7 bases). The germline V and J ends were trimmed by 8 bases and 5 bases, with 16 bases remaining between them. The length of the CDR3 is 14 residues. Germline CDR1 MNHEY, CDR2 SMNVEV (reference sequence). This CDR3 reads CASRFGGRHNEQFF. As DNA, the CDR3 is TGTGCCAGCCGCTTCGGGGGGCGGCACAATGAGCAGTTCTTC.

This clonotype was seen at least ten times. The rearrangement links TRBV2 to TRBJ2-1; tentatively, D is TRBD1 or TRBD2 (5 bases each). Germline loops: CDR1 SNHLY, CDR2 FYNNEI. Trimming shortened V by 6 bases and J by 1 base, and 13 bases separated the two germline ends. The CDR3 is 15 amino acids. CDR3: CASRGTGASYNEQFF. CDR3 bases: TGTGCCAGCAGGGGTACCGGGGCTTCCTACAATGAGCAGTTCTTC.

The table lists this clonotype with many counts. The chain uses TRBV5-1 and TRBJ2-1, with D possibly TRBD2 on 6 matching bases. CDR3 length equals 14 residues. In germline, CDR1 is SGHRS, CDR2 YFSETQ. V lost 1 base to trimming and J lost 8 bases, with 13 bases between them. CDR3 in amino acids: CASSLSGVPHEQFF. The CDR3 DNA reads as TGCGCCAGCAGCTTGTCGGGGGTTCCGCATGAGCAGTTCTTC.

The chain joins TRBV7-9 to TRBJ2-7; a possible D gene is TRBD1 (5 bases). Germline CDR1 reads SEHNR; CDR2 reads FQNEAQ (reference sequence). The V end lost 5 bases, the J end lost 0 bases, and 20 bases lay between the germline ends. This CDR3 spans 17 amino acids. CDR3 loop: CASSAKTPGPHSYEQYF. The CDR3 region has the DNA TGTGCCAGCAGCGCCAAGACCCCAGGGCCCCACTCCTACGAGCAGTACTTC. Full variable domain (missing parts from reference TRBV7-9 and TRBJ2-7): DTGVSQNPRHKITKRGQNVTFRCDPISEHNRLYWYRQTLGQGPEFLTYFQNEAQLEKSRLLSDRFSAERPKGSFSTLEIQRTEQGDSAMYLCASSAKTPGPHSYEQYFGPGTRLTVT.